A selection of T cell receptor beta chains follows, all from one sample in a study of read filtering for tumor transcriptome and immune sequencing. TCRdb reprocessed the reads with MiXCR, giving one entry per CDR3 protein. The sample holds over 25,000 distinct CDR3 sequences, 13% to 15% seen once. Sequenced material: a population of CD138-negative cells sorted from bone marrow. All receptors derive from a donor aged 40 or older with multiple myeloma. Both conserved end residues are part of each CDR3. The D gene is left open where the match is weak. A row's size may be missing; if present it is once, few, many or a size class.

CDR3nt: TGCGCCAGCAGCCCTCCCAGTAGACTAGAGACCCAGTACTTC
CDR3aa: CASSPPSRLETQYF
j_gene: TRBJ2-5
d_gene: .
v_gene: TRBV4-1
abundance: .

CDR3nt: TGTGCCAGCAGGCGGGACAGCCAATACACTCCTGAAGCTTTCTTT
CDR3aa: CASRRDSQYTPEAFF
j_gene: TRBJ1-1
d_gene: TRBD1
v_gene: TRBV5-6
abundance: many

CDR3nt: TGTGCCAGTAGTAGGACTAGCGGGAGGGCATTGGGCTACAATGAGCAGTTCTTC
CDR3aa: CASSRTSGRALGYNEQFF
j_gene: TRBJ2-1
d_gene: TRBD2
v_gene: TRBV19
abundance: few

CDR3nt: TGCGCCAGCAGCCAAACTAGGACCCGTAGTGAAGCTTTCTTT
CDR3aa: CASSQTRTRSEAFF
j_gene: TRBJ1-1
d_gene: .
v_gene: TRBV4-1
abundance: .

CDR3nt: TGTGCCAGCAGTCCTTCGGGACTAGCGGGGGGGTACAATGAGCAGTTCTTC
CDR3aa: CASSPSGLAGGYNEQFF
j_gene: TRBJ2-1
d_gene: TRBD2
v_gene: TRBV28
abundance: many

CDR3nt: TGCGCCAGCAGCTCGGTGACCGGGACAGGAGTAGCCAAAAACATTCAGTACTTC
CDR3aa: CASSSVTGTGVAKNIQYF
j_gene: TRBJ2-4
d_gene: TRBD1
v_gene: TRBV5-1
abundance: many

CDR3nt: TGTGCCAGCCTCCCAGATGGACGGGACACTGAAGCTTTCTTT
CDR3aa: CASLPDGRDTEAFF
j_gene: TRBJ1-1
d_gene: .
v_gene: TRBV6-2/TRBV6-3
abundance: .

CDR3nt: TGCAGCGTTGAAGTCATGAACACTGAAGCTTTCTTT
CDR3aa: CSVEVMNTEAFF
j_gene: TRBJ1-1
d_gene: .
v_gene: TRBV29-1
abundance: many

CDR3nt: TGTGCCAGCAGACGAGGACAATTAAACACTGAAGCTTTCTTT
CDR3aa: CASRRGQLNTEAFF
j_gene: TRBJ1-1
d_gene: .
v_gene: TRBV12-3/TRBV12-4
abundance: many

CDR3nt: TGTGCCAGCACCAGGGACTCTGGGGCCAACGTCCTGACTTTC
CDR3aa: CASTRDSGANVLTF
j_gene: TRBJ2-6
d_gene: .
v_gene: TRBV7-3
abundance: many

CDR3nt: TGTGCCAGCAGTTTACTGGTCGCGGGAGCGGGGAATGAGCAGTTCTTC
CDR3aa: CASSLLVAGAGNEQFF
j_gene: TRBJ2-1
d_gene: TRBD2
v_gene: TRBV28
abundance: many

CDR3nt: TGCGCCAGCAGCGCTACCGGGACAGGGGGCTTAGAGACCCAGTACTTC
CDR3aa: CASSATGTGGLETQYF
j_gene: TRBJ2-5
d_gene: TRBD1
v_gene: TRBV5-1
abundance: many

CDR3nt: TGTGCCAGCAGTAAGGGGGGCGGCTATGGCTACACCTTC
CDR3aa: CASSKGGGYGYTF
j_gene: TRBJ1-2
d_gene: .
v_gene: TRBV25-1
abundance: many

CDR3nt: TGTGCCAGCAGTTACTCTCCCTCACCAGTTAGCACAGATACGCAGTATTTT
CDR3aa: CASSYSPSPVSTDTQYF
j_gene: TRBJ2-3
d_gene: .
v_gene: TRBV6-5
abundance: many

CDR3nt: TGCGCCAGCAGCTTGGCTGGTAGCGGGAGTTCCAATGAGCAGTTCTTC
CDR3aa: CASSLAGSGSSNEQFF
j_gene: TRBJ2-1
d_gene: TRBD2
v_gene: TRBV5-1
abundance: few

CDR3nt: TGTGCCAGCTCACCGCGGGGGCTTGGGCAAGAGACCCAGTACTTC
CDR3aa: CASSPRGLGQETQYF
j_gene: TRBJ2-5
d_gene: .
v_gene: TRBV18
abundance: .

CDR3nt: TGTGCCTGGAGGGCTAGCGGGAAATACGAGCAGTACTTC
CDR3aa: CAWRASGKYEQYF
j_gene: TRBJ2-7
d_gene: TRBD2
v_gene: TRBV30
abundance: .

CDR3nt: TGTGCCTGGAACCCCGAGTTCTACAATGAGCAGTTCTTC
CDR3aa: CAWNPEFYNEQFF
j_gene: TRBJ2-1
d_gene: .
v_gene: TRBV30
abundance: many

CDR3nt: TGTGCCAGCAGTTTAGACGGACCCCTCGGGAACACTGAAGCTTTCTTT
CDR3aa: CASSLDGPLGNTEAFF
j_gene: TRBJ1-1
d_gene: .
v_gene: TRBV12-3/TRBV12-4
abundance: many

CDR3nt: TGTGCCAGCAGCTTTTTTGCGGGAGAGCAGTACTTC
CDR3aa: CASSFFAGEQYF
j_gene: TRBJ2-7
d_gene: .
v_gene: TRBV7-2
abundance: many

CDR3nt: TGCGCCAGCAGCTCCCCAGGGGCACCTAATGAAAAACTGTTTTTT
CDR3aa: CASSSPGAPNEKLFF
j_gene: TRBJ1-4
d_gene: .
v_gene: TRBV5-1
abundance: many

CDR3nt: TGTGCCAGCTCACCGGGACAGGGTATCTACAATGAGCAGTTCTTC
CDR3aa: CASSPGQGIYNEQFF
j_gene: TRBJ2-1
d_gene: TRBD1
v_gene: TRBV18
abundance: many

CDR3nt: TGTGCCAGCAGCCTTCGGACAGGGGGCACCGGGGAGCTGTTTTTT
CDR3aa: CASSLRTGGTGELFF
j_gene: TRBJ2-2
d_gene: TRBD1
v_gene: TRBV11-2
abundance: many

CDR3nt: TGCAGTGCTAGTGGGTGGACGGGGTACGAGCAGTACTTC
CDR3aa: CSASGWTGYEQYF
j_gene: TRBJ2-7
d_gene: .
v_gene: TRBV20-1
abundance: many

CDR3nt: TGCGCCAGCAGGGCTGACTTCAGCACAGATACGCAGTATTTT
CDR3aa: CASRADFSTDTQYF
j_gene: TRBJ2-3
d_gene: .
v_gene: TRBV5-1
abundance: many

CDR3nt: TGTGCCAGCAGCGGACCCCATGGGACAAACATGAACACTGAAGCTTTCTTT
CDR3aa: CASSGPHGTNMNTEAFF
j_gene: TRBJ1-1
d_gene: .
v_gene: TRBV9
abundance: many

CDR3nt: TGTGCCAGCAGCCTCCGGGACCTGAGGGAGCAGTACTTC
CDR3aa: CASSLRDLREQYF
j_gene: TRBJ2-7
d_gene: .
v_gene: TRBV3-1
abundance: many

CDR3nt: TGCAGCGGGCAGCCGGACACAGATACGCAGTATTTT
CDR3aa: CSGQPDTDTQYF
j_gene: TRBJ2-3
d_gene: .
v_gene: TRBV29-1
abundance: many

CDR3nt: TGTGCCAGCAGTCAAAGTCAGGGTACGCAGTATTTT
CDR3aa: CASSQSQGTQYF
j_gene: TRBJ2-3
d_gene: .
v_gene: TRBV27
abundance: many

CDR3nt: TGTGCCAGCAGTTTCCGGGACCTAGACAGGCAGTACTTC
CDR3aa: CASSFRDLDRQYF
j_gene: TRBJ2-7
d_gene: .
v_gene: TRBV28
abundance: many

CDR3nt: TGCAGTGCTAGAATAGCGGGAGGGGGAGAGACCCAGTACTTC
CDR3aa: CSARIAGGGETQYF
j_gene: TRBJ2-5
d_gene: TRBD2
v_gene: TRBV20-1
abundance: many

CDR3nt: TGTGCCAGCAGCAAAGCACCAATCTGGCGGACAAAAGCTTTCTTT
CDR3aa: CASSKAPIWRTKAFF
j_gene: TRBJ1-1
d_gene: .
v_gene: TRBV21-1
abundance: few

CDR3nt: TGTGCCAGCAGCTTAGACAGGGGTTACGAGCAGTACTTC
CDR3aa: CASSLDRGYEQYF
j_gene: TRBJ2-7
d_gene: TRBD1
v_gene: TRBV7-2
abundance: many

CDR3nt: TGTGCCAGCTCGAAAACTAGGTACGAGCAGTACTTC
CDR3aa: CASSKTRYEQYF
j_gene: TRBJ2-7
d_gene: .
v_gene: TRBV19
abundance: many

CDR3nt: TGTGCCAGCAGTTACGGGGGGACGGTTGGCTACGCCTTC
CDR3aa: CASSYGGTVGYAF
j_gene: TRBJ1-2
d_gene: .
v_gene: TRBV6-2/TRBV6-3
abundance: few

CDR3nt: TGTGCCAGCAGTGACACCGGGACACCTCAAGAGACCCAGTACTTC
CDR3aa: CASSDTGTPQETQYF
j_gene: TRBJ2-5
d_gene: .
v_gene: TRBV2
abundance: many

CDR3nt: TGTGCCAGCAGCTCGACAGGGGCCGAGCAGTACTTC
CDR3aa: CASSSTGAEQYF
j_gene: TRBJ2-7
d_gene: TRBD1
v_gene: TRBV13
abundance: many

CDR3nt: TGCGCCAGCAGCCAAGAAGGATCAGGGGCCTACAATGAGCAGTTCTTC
CDR3aa: CASSQEGSGAYNEQFF
j_gene: TRBJ2-1
d_gene: .
v_gene: TRBV4-1
abundance: many

CDR3nt: TGTGCCAGCAGTTTATCAAGTGGGGCGGGACAACATGGCTACACCTTC
CDR3aa: CASSLSSGAGQHGYTF
j_gene: TRBJ1-2
d_gene: .
v_gene: TRBV27
abundance: .

CDR3nt: TGTGCCAGCAGCTTGGCGGAGAACCAAGAGACCCAGTACTTC
CDR3aa: CASSLAENQETQYF
j_gene: TRBJ2-5
d_gene: .
v_gene: TRBV5-4
abundance: many

CDR3nt: TGTGCCAGCAGTCCCGGTGGGGGGGGCCTGGGGACTGAAGCTTTCTTT
CDR3aa: CASSPGGGGLGTEAFF
j_gene: TRBJ1-1
d_gene: .
v_gene: TRBV27
abundance: many

CDR3nt: TGTGCCAGCAGTTACTCGAGCAAGAGCTCCTACGAGCAGTACTTC
CDR3aa: CASSYSSKSSYEQYF
j_gene: TRBJ2-7
d_gene: .
v_gene: TRBV6-5
abundance: many

CDR3nt: TGTGCCAGCAGCGGAATGTCGGGTGAAAAACTGTTTTTT
CDR3aa: CASSGMSGEKLFF
j_gene: TRBJ1-4
d_gene: .
v_gene: TRBV7-3
abundance: .

CDR3nt: TGTGCCATCAGTGATAAGGGAACTAACTATGGCTACACCTTC
CDR3aa: CAISDKGTNYGYTF
j_gene: TRBJ1-2
d_gene: .
v_gene: TRBV10-3
abundance: many

CDR3nt: TGCAGTGCCCCGGGACAGCTTTCGGCTGAAGCTTTCTTT
CDR3aa: CSAPGQLSAEAFF
j_gene: TRBJ1-1
d_gene: TRBD1
v_gene: TRBV20-1
abundance: many